Sequencing of this TCR beta chain was carried out in a study of blood T cell repertoires in COVID-19. The table came from immunoSEQ multiplex PCR; TCRdb's copy has only in-frame clones and leaves some out. Seen here are a few hundred thousand clones, around nine tenths observed once, and the top ten hold approximately 2%. The CDR3 covers 13 residues. The germline V gene encodes CDR1 MDHEN and CDR2 SYDVKM. J lost 9 bases, V lost 5 bases, and 9 bases had no gene match. V and J are TRBV28 and TRBJ1-2; TRBD1 agrees at 7 bases. Sequencing was carried out using peripheral blood. This receptor was taken from a woman younger than 45 with COVID-19, enrolled during active disease. For the CDR3, the DNA is TGTGCCAGCAGTCCCAGGACAGGTCGGAGCTACACCTTC. Its protein is CASSPRTGRSYTF.